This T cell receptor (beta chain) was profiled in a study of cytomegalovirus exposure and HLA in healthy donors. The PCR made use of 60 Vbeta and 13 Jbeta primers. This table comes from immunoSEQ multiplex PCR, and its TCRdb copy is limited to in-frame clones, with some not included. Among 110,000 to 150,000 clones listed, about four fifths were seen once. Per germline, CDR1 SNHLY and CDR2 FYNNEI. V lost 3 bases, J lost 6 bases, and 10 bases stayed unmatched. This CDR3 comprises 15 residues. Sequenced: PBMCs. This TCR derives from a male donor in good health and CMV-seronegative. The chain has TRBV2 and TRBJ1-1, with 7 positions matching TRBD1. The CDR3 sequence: CASSDIRGGIAEAFF. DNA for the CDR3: TGTGCCAGCAGTGACATACGAGGGGGCATCGCTGAAGCTTTCTTT. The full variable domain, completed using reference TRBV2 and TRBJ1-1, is EPEVTQTPSHQVTQMGQEVILRCVPISNHLYFYWYRQILGQKVEFLVSFYNNEISEKSEIFDDQFSVERPDGSNFTLKIRSTKLEDSAMYFCASSDIRGGIAEAFFGQGTRLTVV.